Sequencing of this TCR beta chain was carried out in a study of spatial heterogeneity in lung cancer. Study in general: There were some 76 donors, all of them untreated patients with early-stage non-small cell lung cancer.

TCRdb re-called the 5' RACE reads with MiXCR, one entry per CDR3 protein. The sample comprises under 150,000 distinct CDR3 sequences, 10% to 11% of which are singletons, and roughly 24% rests with the top ten. Findings and limits, study-wide: Ubiquitous expanded tumor TCRs were seen in blood more at resection than at follow-up.

Trimming took 0 bases from V and 3 from J; bases not matched to a gene: 5. CDR3 length equals 16 residues. The germline CDR1 and CDR2 sequences are SGHRS and YFSETQ. The sample's time point: blood at routine non-recurrence follow-up after resection. On this clonotype: Its antigen remains unidentified.

Specimen: PBMCs, collected at follow-up. The chain joins TRBV5-1 to TRBJ2-3; 9 bases map to TRBD2. The clonotype comes from a female donor with early-stage non-small cell lung cancer. The CDR3 sequence: CASSLVAGVVTDTQYF. CDR3 coding DNA: TGCGCCAGCAGCTTGGTAGCGGGAGTGGTGACAGATACGCAGTATTTT.